The clone carrying this TCR beta chain was observed once. Its antigen is currently unknown. Germline V gene lookup returns CDR1 MNHNS and CDR2 SASEGT. CDR3 size: 14 residues. Trimming cost V 6 bases and J 1 base, with 12 bases left between them. The data are from a study of shared clonotypes between healthy human individuals. Assay used: immunoSEQ multiplex PCR; TCRdb lists only in-frame clones, some missing. The sample has around 2.3 million clones, approximately 96% seen once. The study, taken as a whole, reports: Sequencing of the sorted subsets was shown by rarefaction to be incomplete despite large depth.

The chain has TRBV6-1 and TRBJ1-1; D not resolved. Sequenced sample: naive CD4+ T cells sorted from blood. Regarding subset: CD45RA+ positively selected. The receptor comes from a man younger than 30 in good health. The CDR3 loop is CASRTSGSNTEAFF. The CDR3 DNA follows: TGTGCCAGCAGGACCTCGGGGTCGAACACTGAAGCTTTCTTT.